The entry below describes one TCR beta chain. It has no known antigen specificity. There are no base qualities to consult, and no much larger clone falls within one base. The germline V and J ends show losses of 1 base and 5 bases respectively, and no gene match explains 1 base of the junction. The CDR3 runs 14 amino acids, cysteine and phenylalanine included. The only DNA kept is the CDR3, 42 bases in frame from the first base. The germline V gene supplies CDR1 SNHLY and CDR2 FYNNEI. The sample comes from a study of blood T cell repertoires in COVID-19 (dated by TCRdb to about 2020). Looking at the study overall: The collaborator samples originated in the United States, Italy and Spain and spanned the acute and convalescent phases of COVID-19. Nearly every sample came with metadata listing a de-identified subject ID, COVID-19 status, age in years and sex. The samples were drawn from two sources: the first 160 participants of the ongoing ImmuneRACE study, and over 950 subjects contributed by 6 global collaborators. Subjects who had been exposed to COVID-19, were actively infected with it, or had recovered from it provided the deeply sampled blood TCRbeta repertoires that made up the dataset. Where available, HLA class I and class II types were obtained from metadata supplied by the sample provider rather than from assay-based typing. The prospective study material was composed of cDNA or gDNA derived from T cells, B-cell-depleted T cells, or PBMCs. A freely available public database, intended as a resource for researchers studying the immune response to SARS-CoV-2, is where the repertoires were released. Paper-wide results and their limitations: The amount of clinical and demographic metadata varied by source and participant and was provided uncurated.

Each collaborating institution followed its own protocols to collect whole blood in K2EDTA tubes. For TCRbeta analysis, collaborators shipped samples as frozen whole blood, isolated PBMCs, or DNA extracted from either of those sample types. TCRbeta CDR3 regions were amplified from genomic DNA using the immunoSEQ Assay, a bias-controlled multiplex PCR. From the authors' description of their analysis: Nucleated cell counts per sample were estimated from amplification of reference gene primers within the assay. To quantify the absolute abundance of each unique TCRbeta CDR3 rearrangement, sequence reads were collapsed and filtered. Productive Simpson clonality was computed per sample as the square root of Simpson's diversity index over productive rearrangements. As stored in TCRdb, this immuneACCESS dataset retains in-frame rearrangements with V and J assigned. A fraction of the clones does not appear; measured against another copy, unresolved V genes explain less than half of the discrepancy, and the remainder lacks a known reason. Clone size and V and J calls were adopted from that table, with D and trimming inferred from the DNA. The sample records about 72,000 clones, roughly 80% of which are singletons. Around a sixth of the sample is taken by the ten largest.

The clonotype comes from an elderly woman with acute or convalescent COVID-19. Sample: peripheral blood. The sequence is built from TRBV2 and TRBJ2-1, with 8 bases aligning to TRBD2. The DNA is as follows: TGTGCCAGCAGTGAAGGCGGGGGGAACAATGAGCAGTTCTTC. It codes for CASSEGGGNNEQFF.